These T cell receptor beta chains were read from a single sample in a study of Japanese encephalitis immunity and Zika vaccine responses. Each CDR3 protein is one row after TCRdb ran MiXCR on the 5' RACE reads. The sample includes 1,500 to 2,000 distinct CDR3 sequences, about 6.4% of them seen just once. The specimen was antigen-activated CD4+ T cells from blood, cultured, collected during a Zika inactivated vaccine study. The receptors were gathered from an adult woman who received an inactivated Zika virus vaccine. Each CDR3 is given with its conserved first and last residue. D genes are given only for firm matches. The listing skips clone size in some rows; elsewhere it reads once, few, many or a size class.

d_call,clone_size,j_call,v_call,cdr3_nt,cdr3_aa
NA,many,TRBJ2-6,TRBV29-1,TGCAGCGTTGAAGACAACCTGGGATCGAGGGCCAACGTCCTGACTTTC,CSVEDNLGSRANVLTF
NA,NA,TRBJ1-2,TRBV11-2,TGTGCCAGCAGCTACCTACACCGGACCCTCTTCGAGATTAACTATGGCTACACCTTC,CASSYLHRTLFEINYGYTF
NA,few,TRBJ1-6,TRBV28,TGTGCCAGCATGAGCTCCTATAATTCACCCCTCCACTTT,CASMSSYNSPLHF
NA,medium-sized,TRBJ1-2,TRBV5-6,TGTGCCAGCAGTGTGGGGCGGACCTATGGCTACACCTTC,CASSVGRTYGYTF
TRBD1,medium-sized,TRBJ2-7,TRBV4-3,TGCGCCAGCAGCCAAGATTGGGACAGGGGGCAAGGGCAGTACTTC,CASSQDWDRGQGQYF
TRBD1,many,TRBJ2-5,TRBV3-1,TGTGCCAGCAGCCAAGCCGGGACAGGGGGCCAAGAGACCCAGTACTTC,CASSQAGTGGQETQYF
NA,medium-sized,TRBJ2-5,TRBV29-1,TGCAGCGTTGCCCGTCGACGGGACCAAGAGACCCAGTACTTC,CSVARRRDQETQYF
NA,few,TRBJ2-2,TRBV14,TGTGCCAGCAGCGTCCGACACCTGAACACCGGGGAGCTGTTTTTT,CASSVRHLNTGELFF
NA,medium-sized,TRBJ1-1,TRBV7-2,TGTGCCAGCAGCCCTGTGGGGGCGAACACTGAAGCTTTCTTT,CASSPVGANTEAFF
NA,few,TRBJ1-5,TRBV7-9,TGTGCCAGCAGCAGGGACATTAGCAATCAGCCCCAGCATTTT,CASSRDISNQPQHF
NA,medium-sized,TRBJ2-1,TRBV6-2/TRBV6-3,TGTGCCAGCAGTTACCAGACAGGCCTGAAGCAGTTCTTC,CASSYQTGLKQFF
NA,medium-sized,TRBJ1-1,TRBV6-2/TRBV6-3,TGTGCCAGCAGTTACTCAGGAGGGATTTCTGAAGCTTTCTTT,CASSYSGGISEAFF
NA,medium-sized,TRBJ1-5,TRBV18,TGTGCCAGCTCACCGTCCCGCGGCTCGGGAATTCAGCCCCAGCATTTT,CASSPSRGSGIQPQHF
NA,medium-sized,TRBJ2-6,TRBV9,TGTGCCAGCAGCGTAGGGACGCTCGGGGCCAACGTCCTGACTTTC,CASSVGTLGANVLTF
NA,NA,TRBJ2-7,TRBV5-1,TGCGCCAGCAGCCAAACGACGACAGGCAGCCTTCCCAGCGAGCAGTACTTC,CASSQTTTGSLPSEQYF
TRBD1,few,TRBJ1-1,TRBV19,TGTGCCAGTAGTTCCCCGGGACAGGGGAAGTTTGCTTTCTTT,CASSSPGQGKFAFF
NA,NA,TRBJ2-2,TRBV4-3,TGCGCCAGCAGCCAAGATCGACTTTCCGGGGAGCTGTTTTTT,CASSQDRLSGELFF
TRBD1,medium-sized,TRBJ2-5,TRBV7-2,TGTGCCAGCAGCTACGCACCCGGGACAGGGTTGGAGACCCAGTACTTC,CASSYAPGTGLETQYF
TRBD2,many,TRBJ2-1,TRBV9,TGTGCCAGCAGCGTTAGAACTAGCGGGGCGGAGCAGTTCTTC,CASSVRTSGAEQFF
NA,few,TRBJ1-2,TRBV3-1,TGTGCCAGCATCGGGACTCATGGGTCGGGTGGCTACACCTTC,CASIGTHGSGGYTF
TRBD1,medium-sized,TRBJ2-7,TRBV7-9,TGTGCCAGCAGCTTGCCTCATGACAGGGAATCCTCCTACGAGCAGTACTTC,CASSLPHDRESSYEQYF
NA,NA,TRBJ2-1,TRBV7-2,TGTGCCAGCAGCTTAGTAGGGGGCGGGGGAGCCTACAATGAGCAGTTCTTC,CASSLVGGGGAYNEQFF
NA,few,TRBJ1-5,TRBV19,TGTGCCAGTAAACAGGGAAATCAGCCCCAGCATTTT,CASKQGNQPQHF
NA,medium-sized,TRBJ2-2,TRBV4-3,TGCGCCAGCAGCCAAGGGAAAAGGAGTGCGGACACCGGGGAGCTGTTTTTT,CASSQGKRSADTGELFF